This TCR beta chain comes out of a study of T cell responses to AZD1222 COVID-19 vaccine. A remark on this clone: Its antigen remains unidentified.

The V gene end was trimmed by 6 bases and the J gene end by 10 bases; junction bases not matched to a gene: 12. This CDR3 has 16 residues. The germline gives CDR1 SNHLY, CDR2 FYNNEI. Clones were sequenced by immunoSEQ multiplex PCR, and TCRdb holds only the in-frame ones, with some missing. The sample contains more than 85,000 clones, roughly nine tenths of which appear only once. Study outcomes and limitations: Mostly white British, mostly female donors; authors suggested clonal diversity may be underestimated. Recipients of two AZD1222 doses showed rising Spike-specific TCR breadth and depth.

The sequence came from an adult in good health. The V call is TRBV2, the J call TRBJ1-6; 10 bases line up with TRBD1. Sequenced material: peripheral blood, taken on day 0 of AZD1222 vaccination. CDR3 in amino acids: CASRGPGTGDPSPLHF. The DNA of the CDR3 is TGTGCCAGCAGGGGTCCCGGGACAGGGGACCCCTCACCCCTCCACTTT.